These 29 T cell receptor beta chains originate from one sample sequenced in a study of blood T cell repertoires in COVID-19 (dated by TCRdb to about 2020). The library was prepared using the immunoSEQ multiplex PCR assay. TCRdb limited this immuneACCESS table to in-frame rearrangements with V and J called. A share of clones is missing; checked studies link under half to unresolved V genes, and the rest is unexplained. The sample table contains over 150,000 clones; only one count was recorded for less than 80% of them. Around 12% of the sample is taken by the ten largest. Material: peripheral blood. These receptor sequences come from a woman aged 50 to 60 with acute or convalescent COVID-19.

The gene calls are TRBV30 and TRBJ1-4; 10 nucleotides align to TRBD1. Germline assignment: CDR1 GTSNPN and CDR2 SVGIG (reference sequence). CDR3 length: 13 amino acids. V was pared by 3 bases and J by 10 bases, with 5 bases of the junction left unmatched. In DNA form, the CDR3 reads TGTGCCTGGAGGTCCGGACAGGGGGGAAAACTGTTTTTT. Its protein product is CAWRSGQGGKLFF.

This clone was seen more than once but under ten times. The CDR3: CASSSPNTDRGKYGYTF. The CDR3 DNA follows: TGTGCCAGTAGTAGCCCCAACACCGACAGGGGGAAGTATGGCTACACCTTC. V usage is TRBV19 and J usage is TRBJ1-2, with TRBD1 matching 9 bases. J lost 5 bases, V lost 4 bases, and 14 bases had no gene match. The CDR3 loop spans 17 amino acids. The germline CDR1 and CDR2 sequences are LNHDA and SQIVND (reference sequence).

Ten or more counts support this clone. The rearrangement links TRBV27 to TRBJ2-1, with a tentative D call TRBD1 (5 bases). The CDR3 is made up of 15 amino acids. Germline CDR1 and CDR2: MNHEY and SMNVEV (reference sequence). V was clipped by 4 bases and J by 0 bases, with 10 bases between them. CDR3 loop: CASSSRASSYNEQFF. The CDR3 nucleotides are TGTGCCAGCAGTTCCAGGGCGAGCTCCTACAATGAGCAGTTCTTC.

This chain joins TRBV12-5 and TRBJ1-2; 8 nucleotides line up with TRBD1. The CDR3 has 18 amino acids. V gave up 8 bases and J gave up 3 bases; unmatched junction bases: 20. Germline CDR1 is LGHNT and CDR2 is FRNRAP. For the CDR3, the DNA is TGTGCTAGTCCAATGGGGGGGGCGACAGGGGAAAAGGACTATGGCTACACCTTC. As protein: CASPMGGATGEKDYGYTF. Full variable domain (missing parts from reference TRBV12-5 and TRBJ1-2): DARVTQTPRHKVTEMGQEVTMRCQPILGHNTVFWYRQTMMQGLELLAYFRNRAPLDDSGMPKDRFSAEMPDATLATLKIQPSEPRDSAVYFCASPMGGATGEKDYGYTFGSGTRLTVV.

The chain combines TRBV29-1 with TRBJ1-5; perhaps TRBD1 as D (5 bases). The CDR3 extends over 14 amino acids. The V gene's germline CDR1 is SQVTM and CDR2 ANQGSEA. V shed 0 bases and J shed 1 base, with 7 bases lying between them. The CDR3 spells CSVEDGGSNQPQHF. The CDR3 region has the DNA TGCAGCGTTGAAGATGGGGGGAGCAATCAGCCCCAGCATTTT. Full variable domain (remainder filled in from reference TRBV29-1 and TRBJ1-5): SAVISQKPSRDICQRGTSLTIQCQVDSQVTMMFWYRQQPGQSLTLIATANQGSEATYESGFVIDKFPISRPNLTFSTLTVSNMSPEDSSIYLCSVEDGGSNQPQHFGDGTRLSIL.

This clone was observed once. V usage is TRBV14 and J usage is TRBJ2-2; D is uncertain. The germline gives CDR1 SGHDN, CDR2 FVKESK. The V end was cut by 1 base, the J end by 1 base, with 7 bases between. The CDR3 totals 15 residues. The CDR3 region is CASSQVYMNTGELFF. CDR3 DNA sequence: TGTGCCAGCAGCCAAGTATACATGAACACCGGGGAGCTGTTTTTT.

This chain links TRBV20-1 with TRBJ1-1, with D uncertain. In germline, CDR1 is DFQATT, CDR2 SNEGSKA (reference sequence). With 3 bases removed from V and 0 bases from J, the gap between germline ends came to 8 bases. This CDR3 contains 13 residues. CDR3 sequence: CSASPPVNTEAFF. The CDR3 DNA follows: TGCAGTGCTAGTCCTCCAGTGAACACTGAAGCTTTCTTT.

About this clone: Just one base apart from a much larger clone, this may be a read error. The chain combines TRBV6-5 with TRBJ1-1; tentatively, D is TRBD1 (6 bases). CDR3 length: 13 amino acids. Germline values: CDR1 MNHEY, CDR2 SVGAGI. Deletions cut 6 bases from V and 1 base from J, with 9 bases between. CDR3 loop: CASRQTGNTEAFF. The CDR3 DNA reads as TGTGCCAGCAGGCAGACAGGGAACACTGAAGCTTTCTTT.

This clone appeared a few times. The rearrangement links TRBV19 to TRBJ2-3; D is unclear. The CDR3 is made up of 14 amino acids. V lost 8 bases and J 1 base, leaving 13 bases between the germline ends. CDR1 and CDR2 (germline): LNHDA, SQIVND (reference sequence). CDR3 residues: CASREQSGTDTQYF. DNA for the CDR3: TGTGCCAGTCGCGAACAGTCTGGCACAGATACGCAGTATTTT.

This clone was seen just once. The J gene is TRBJ2-1, the V gene TRBV27; 11 bases agree with TRBD1. The germline gives CDR1 MNHEY, CDR2 SMNVEV (reference sequence). Unmatched junction bases numbered 18, after V lost 3 bases and J lost 5 bases. The CDR3 consists of 20 residues. For the CDR3, the DNA is TGTGCCAGCAGTTTTTTACCACCCGGGACAGGGGGAGAAAGGGACAATGAGCAGTTCTTC. Its protein is CASSFLPPGTGGERDNEQFF.

The rearrangement links TRBV9 to TRBJ2-2, with TRBD2 matching 10 bases. With V trimmed by 1 base and J by 5 bases, 17 bases remained unmatched. The CDR3 loop spans 20 amino acids. Germline-derived CDR1 and CDR2 are SGDLS and YYNGEE. In nucleotides, the CDR3 is TGTGCCAGCAGCGTAAAGAGAAGCGGGGGGGAAGTATGGCGAACCGGGGAGCTGTTTTTT. Translation gives CASSVKRSGGEVWRTGELFF. The whole variable domain, filled in from reference TRBV9 and TRBJ2-2, reads DSGVTQTPKHLITATGQRVTLRCSPRSGDLSVYWYQQSLDQGLQFLIQYYNGEERAKGNILERFSAQQFPDLHSELNLSSLELGDSALYFCASSVKRSGGEVWRTGELFFGEGSRLTVL.

At least ten counts were recorded for this clone. Other DNA sequences in the sample encode the same CDR3. The gene calls are TRBV9 and TRBJ1-6, with TRBD1 matching 7 bases. The CDR3 has 15 residues. Germline V CDR1 and CDR2: SGDLS, YYNGEE. V trimming: 0 bases; J trimming: 7 bases; junction bases outside the gene matches: 4. CDR3 in amino acids: CASSVEGGLNSPLHF. For the CDR3, the DNA is TGTGCCAGCAGCGTAGAAGGGGGCCTCAATTCACCCCTCCACTTT.

The V and J genes are TRBV7-8 and TRBJ1-4, with 8 nucleotides matching TRBD1. The V segment lost 5 bases and the J segment 0 bases; nucleotides outside the gene matches: 8. The CDR3 consists of 17 residues. Per the germline V gene, CDR1 is SGHVS and CDR2 is FQNEAQ. The DNA of the CDR3 is TGTGCCAGCAGCGCCGAGTACAGGGGGACAACTAATGAAAAACTGTTTTTT. Its translation is CASSAEYRGTTNEKLFF.

This clone has just a few counts. The rearrangement links TRBV28 to TRBJ2-1, with 9 positions matching TRBD1. The CDR3 is made up of 12 amino acids. Per germline, CDR1 MDHEN and CDR2 SYDVKM. J was trimmed by 14 bases and V by 9 bases; bases with no gene match: 11. CDR3 DNA sequence: TGTGCCAGTCGACCGACGGGACAGGGAAAGTTCTTC. It encodes CASRPTGQGKFF.

The gene calls are TRBV5-1 and TRBJ2-5; 7 bases line up with TRBD1. This CDR3 is built from 13 residues. The V segment lost 6 bases and the J segment 5 bases; nucleotides outside the gene matches: 7. Germline assignment: CDR1 SGHRS and CDR2 YFSETQ. DNA for the CDR3: TGCGCCAGCAATCCGACAGGGATCGAGACCCAGTACTTC. It codes for CASNPTGIETQYF.

V gene TRBV19 combines with J gene TRBJ1-4, with 9 bases matching TRBD1. The germline V gene encodes CDR1 LNHDA and CDR2 SQIVND (reference sequence). V lost 4 bases to trimming and J lost 5 bases; unmatched junction nucleotides: 5. The CDR3 runs 15 residues. CDR3 sequence (DNA): TGTGCCAGTAGTAAGCCCGGGACAGGGAATGAAAAACTGTTTTTT. Protein product: CASSKPGTGNEKLFF.

In its sample, this clone was seen once. The V call is TRBV7-9, the J call TRBJ2-7, with 9 bases that match TRBD1. With V trimmed by 5 bases and J by 5 bases, 19 bases remained unmatched. This CDR3 region has 18 residues. The V gene's germline CDR1 is SEHNR and CDR2 FQNEAQ (reference sequence). The CDR3 loop is CASSPSSEGGTGRHEQYF. The CDR3 nucleotides read TGTGCCAGCAGCCCATCCAGCGAAGGTGGGACAGGGAGGCACGAGCAGTACTTC. The whole variable domain, filled in from reference TRBV7-9 and TRBJ2-7, reads DTGVSQNPRHKITKRGQNVTFRCDPISEHNRLYWYRQTLGQGPEFLTYFQNEAQLEKSRLLSDRFSAERPKGSFSTLEIQRTEQGDSAMYLCASSPSSEGGTGRHEQYFGPGTRLTVT.

V is TRBV14 and J is TRBJ2-4; D gene unclear. Looked up from germline, CDR1 is SGHDN and CDR2 is FVKESK. The CDR3 is 17 amino acids. Trimming left V 4 bases short and J 0 bases short, with 16 bases between. The CDR3 reads CASSLAPEWPAKNIQYF. As DNA, the CDR3 is TGTGCCAGCAGCCTCGCCCCGGAGTGGCCAGCCAAAAACATTCAGTACTTC. The full variable domain, with the rest looked up from reference TRBV14 and TRBJ2-4, is EAGVTQFPSHSVIEKGQTVTLRCDPISGHDNLYWYRRVMGKEIKFLLHFVKESKQDESGMPNNRFLAERTGGTYSTLKVQPAELEDSGVYFCASSLAPEWPAKNIQYFGAGTRLSVL.

The table lists this clone with a few counts. The chain joins TRBV18 to TRBJ2-7, with a possible D match to TRBD1 (6 bases). Germline V gene lookup returns CDR1 KGHSH and CDR2 LQKENI. The V end lost 1 base, the J end lost 5 bases, and 15 bases lay between the germline ends. The CDR3 has 15 amino acids. The CDR3 DNA reads as TGTGCCAGCTCACCACACTCGAATCACAGGGACGAGCAGTACTTC. Residues: CASSPHSNHRDEQYF.

This rearrangement joins TRBV12-5 to TRBJ2-7, with D possibly matching TRBD2 (5 bases). This CDR3 region has 13 residues. Germline CDR1 is LGHNT and CDR2 is FRNRAP. V lost 9 bases and J lost 0, with 12 bases in between. The CDR3 DNA follows: TGTGCTAGCGGTCGAGGGAACTCCTACGAGCAGTACTTC. Amino acid sequence: CASGRGNSYEQYF.

This rearrangement joins TRBV5-5 to TRBJ2-1; D is ambiguous. Germline assignment: CDR1 SGHKS and CDR2 YYEKEE (reference sequence). V lost 4 bases and J 6 bases, leaving 5 bases between the germline ends. The length of the CDR3 is 11 residues. The DNA for the CDR3 is TGTGCCAGCAGCCTTCTCAATGAGCAGTTCTTC. It yields the protein CASSLLNEQFF.

This clone was recorded only once. The genes are TRBV25-1 and TRBJ2-2; maybe TRBD2 (5 bases). Germline assignment: CDR1 MGHDK and CDR2 SYGVNS. The CDR3 sequence is 15 residues long. V dropped 9 bases and J dropped 2 bases, with 16 bases sitting between them. The CDR3 DNA sequence: TGTGCCAGTAGCGCGACTCAAACCAACACCGGGGAGCTGTTTTTT. This codes for CASSATQTNTGELFF.

The V call is TRBV11-2, the J call TRBJ2-6; unclear D gene. The CDR3 runs 14 residues. Germline V CDR1 and CDR2: SGHAT, FQNNGV. The germline V and J ends were trimmed by 5 bases and 0 bases, with 5 bases remaining between them. In nucleotides, the CDR3 is TGTGCCAGCAGCCTTTACTCTGGGGCCAACGTCCTGACTTTC. Its protein product is CASSLYSGANVLTF.

The V and J genes are TRBV3-1 (or the pseudogene TRBV3-2) and TRBJ1-4, with 7 nucleotides matching TRBD1. The CDR3 is 17 residues long. Trimming cost V 0 bases and J 8 bases; bases outside gene matches: 12. Germline lookup yields CDR1 LGHDT and CDR2 YNNKEL (reference sequence). CDR3 sequence: CASSQDNPGQGGEKLFF. The CDR3 bases are TGTGCCAGCAGCCAAGATAACCCGGGTCAGGGGGGCGAAAAACTGTTTTTT.

The rearrangement joins TRBV11-2 to TRBJ2-7, with D unclear. Germline V gene lookup returns CDR1 SGHAT and CDR2 FQNNGV. This CDR3 region has 13 residues. V lost 3 bases, J lost 1 base, and 7 bases lay in between. The CDR3 nucleotides read TGTGCCAGCAGCTTCGAGCCATCCTACGAGCAGTACTTC. Translation: CASSFEPSYEQYF.

The chain employs TRBV30 and TRBJ1-6; 8 bases are a match to TRBD1. The CDR3 length is 15 residues. V lost 0 bases, J lost 9 bases, and 7 bases stayed unmatched. Germline CDR1 GTSNPN, CDR2 SVGIG (reference sequence). CDR3 bases: TGTGCCTGGAGTGTACACGCAGGGGGCAGTTCACCCCTCCACTTT. It translates to CAWSVHAGGSSPLHF.

This rearrangement joins TRBV3-1 (or the pseudogene TRBV3-2) to TRBJ1-3, with TRBD1 matching over 7 bases. The CDR3 runs to 18 residues. The trim removed 1 base at V and 0 bases at J, leaving 9 bases unmatched. In germline, CDR1 is LGHDT, CDR2 YNNKEL (reference sequence). This CDR3 is CASSQVQGGPLSGNTIYF. The CDR3 coding sequence is TGTGCCAGCAGCCAAGTCCAGGGGGGACCTCTCTCTGGAAACACCATATATTTT.

The chain couples TRBV19 to TRBJ1-1, with D perhaps matching TRBD1 (6 bases). The CDR3 is made up of 13 amino acids. Germline values: CDR1 LNHDA, CDR2 SQIVND (reference sequence). Trimming shortened V by 6 bases and J by 5 bases, and 13 bases separated the two germline ends. The CDR3 sequence is CASREDRRTEAFF. Written as DNA, the CDR3 is TGTGCCAGTAGGGAGGACAGACGTACTGAAGCTTTCTTT.

This clone was picked up a small number of times. The rearrangement links TRBV2 to TRBJ2-7; TRBD1 matches 8 bases. V shed 7 bases, J shed 7 bases, and the junction held 6 bases outside the gene matches. CDR1 is SNHLY and CDR2 is FYNNEI in the germline V gene. The CDR3 covers 12 residues. CDR3 loop: CASNQGAREQYF. CDR3 sequence (DNA): TGTGCCAGCAATCAGGGGGCGCGGGAGCAGTACTTC. The variable domain in full, with the rest retrieved from reference TRBV2 and TRBJ2-7, is EPEVTQTPSHQVTQMGQEVILRCVPISNHLYFYWYRQILGQKVEFLVSFYNNEISEKSEIFDDQFSVERPDGSNFTLKIRSTKLEDSAMYFCASNQGAREQYFGPGTRLTVT.